One sample yielded the 20 T cell receptor beta chains listed below, sequenced in a study of T cell responses to AZD1222 COVID-19 vaccine. Measured with immunoSEQ multiplex PCR; TCRdb has only the in-frame clones, and not every one. The sample has 110,000 or so clones, around 83% seen once. Material: peripheral blood, obtained 28 days after the second AZD1222 dose. The receptor set was obtained from an adult who received the AZD1222 COVID-19 vaccine.

In its sample, this clone was seen many times. V is TRBV28 and J is TRBJ2-7, with 7 bases lining up with TRBD2. The V segment lost 6 bases and the J segment 4 bases; nucleotides outside the gene matches: 9. CDR1 is MDHEN, CDR2 SYDVKM, per germline. The CDR3 spans 14 residues. The CDR3 here is CASSQRGLTYEQYF. The CDR3 region has the DNA TGTGCCAGCAGCCAACGGGGACTAACATACGAGCAGTACTTC.

The gene calls are TRBV13 and TRBJ2-7; 7 bases are shared with TRBD1. The CDR3 has 13 amino acids. J lost 4 bases, V lost 5 bases, and 5 bases had no gene match. CDR1 and CDR2 from the germline V gene are PRHDT and FYEKMQ (reference sequence). In DNA, the CDR3 is TGTGCCAGCAGCCAGGGACAGAGATACGAGCAGTACTTC. Protein sequence: CASSQGQRYEQYF. Complete variable domain (other parts from reference TRBV13 and TRBJ2-7): AAGVIQSPRHLIKEKRETATLKCYPIPRHDTVYWYQQGPGQDPQFLISFYEKMQSDKGSIPDRFSAQQFSDYHSELNMSSLELGDSALYFCASSQGQRYEQYFGPGTRLTVT.

The J gene is TRBJ2-7, the V gene TRBV7-2; D not resolved. This CDR3 is built from 11 residues. CDR1 and CDR2 (germline): SGHTA, FQGNSA. Trimming took off 1 base at V and 5 bases at J, with 3 bases between the two ends. CDR3 sequence reads: CASSLDHEQYF. The CDR3 bases are TGTGCCAGCAGCTTAGACCACGAGCAGTACTTC.

This chain links TRBV21-1 with TRBJ2-1. TRBV21-1 is a documented pseudogene. The CDR3 consists of 17 residues. The CDR3 DNA reads TGTGCCAGCAGCAAAGCAGGAAGGGTACTGTCCTACAATGAGCAGTTCTTC. The encoded protein is CASSKAGRVLSYNEQFF.

This sequence joins TRBV5-1 and TRBJ1-3; D is possibly TRBD1 (6 bases). V was trimmed by 4 bases and J by 1 base, leaving 9 bases between them. The length of the CDR3 is 14 residues. Germline-derived CDR1 and CDR2 are SGHRS and YFSETQ. CDR3 region: CASSPTGSGNTIYF. CDR3 sequence (DNA): TGCGCCAGCAGCCCAACAGGGTCTGGAAACACCATATATTTT.

This clone was detected once. This chain connects TRBV27 to TRBJ2-2; 11 bases align to TRBD2. This CDR3 has 15 amino acids. Trimming cost V 8 bases and J 4 bases; bases outside gene matches: 6. CDR1 MNHEY and CDR2 SMNVEV come from the germline V gene (reference sequence). CDR3 nucleotide sequence: TGTGCCAGCGGCGATAGCGGGAGGGCCACCGGGGAGCTGTTTTTT. It encodes CASGDSGRATGELFF.

This clone came up once. The gene calls are TRBV19 and TRBJ2-3, with 8 bases aligning to TRBD2. V dropped 4 bases and J dropped 2; count of bases not matched to a gene: 5. CDR3 length: 15 amino acids. From germline, CDR1 is LNHDA and CDR2 SQIVND (reference sequence). The CDR3 protein is CASSRGSGVTDTQYF. The CDR3 coding sequence is TGTGCCAGTAGTAGGGGTAGCGGGGTCACAGATACGCAGTATTTT.

The J gene is TRBJ2-1, the V gene TRBV24-1, with 11 bases matching TRBD1. This CDR3 has 15 amino acids. The V segment lost 3 bases and the J segment 7 bases; nucleotides outside the gene matches: 4. Germline CDR1 KGHDR, CDR2 SFDVKD. The CDR3: CATSDRRDRGNEQFF. CDR3 nucleotides: TGTGCCACCAGTGATCGCCGGGACAGGGGGAATGAGCAGTTCTTC.

This clone was observed a handful of times. V usage is TRBV5-1 and J usage is TRBJ1-5; 7 bases fit TRBD1. In germline, CDR1 is SGHRS, CDR2 YFSETQ. V shed 4 bases, J shed 5 bases, and the junction held 6 bases outside the gene matches. The CDR3 covers 14 residues. The CDR3, as DNA: TGCGCCAGCAGCGCGACAGGGTCGCATCAGCCCCAGCATTTT. Protein: CASSATGSHQPQHF.

A note on this clone: The junction departs from the called germline gene at one end, perhaps through a read error. This rearrangement joins TRBV19 to TRBJ1-5; no firm D call. This CDR3 has 15 residues. Germline V CDR1 and CDR2: LNHDA, SQIVND (reference sequence). This CDR3 is CASSMWDPSYQPQHF. The CDR3 DNA reads TGTGCCAGTAGTATGTGGGATCCTAGCTATCAGCCCCAGCATTTT.

CDR3 sequence reads: CASFIRGVGNQPQHF. In DNA, the CDR3 is TGTGCCAGCTTTATCCGGGGCGTAGGCAATCAGCCCCAGCATTTT. The rearrangement uses TRBV27 and TRBJ1-5, with TRBD1 as a possible D gene (5 bases). The CDR3 is 15 residues long. V was pared by 8 bases and J by 2 bases, with 16 bases between. Germline V CDR1 and CDR2: MNHEY, SMNVEV (reference sequence).

This chain joins TRBV9 and TRBJ2-7; D might be TRBD1 (6 bases). Germline assignment: CDR1 SGDLS and CDR2 YYNGEE. The CDR3 is 14 amino acids. V lost 4 bases and J 3 bases, leaving 14 bases between the germline ends. The CDR3 DNA is TGTGCCAGCAGCCCGAGGGACATAAACTACGAGCAGTACTTC. Translation: CASSPRDINYEQYF.

The V call is TRBV4-3, the J call TRBJ2-7; 7 nucleotides line up with TRBD1. V dropped 0 bases and J dropped 3; count of bases not matched to a gene: 5. CDR1 LGHNA and CDR2 YSLEER come from the germline V gene. This CDR3 has 15 residues. This CDR3 is CASSQDRAGGYEQYF. The DNA for the CDR3 is TGCGCCAGCAGCCAAGATAGGGCAGGGGGCTACGAGCAGTACTTC.

The V gene is TRBV7-8, the J gene TRBJ2-7; 13 bases are a match to TRBD2. Germline CDR1 is SGHVS and CDR2 is FQNEAQ. The V segment lost 5 bases and the J segment 3 bases; nucleotides outside the gene matches: 7. The CDR3 runs 16 residues. CDR3 sequence reads: CASSLGTSGAFYEQYF. In nucleotides, the CDR3 is TGTGCCAGCAGCCTGGGGACTAGCGGGGCCTTCTACGAGCAGTACTTC.

This chain connects TRBV11-2 to TRBJ2-7; 8 bases agree with TRBD1. Germline values: CDR1 SGHAT, CDR2 FQNNGV. The J segment lost 0 bases and the V segment lost 5 bases, leaving 6 bases of the junction unmatched. This CDR3 comprises 15 residues. In DNA, the CDR3 is TGTGCCAGCAGCGTGGGAACAGGGGGCTCCTACGAGCAGTACTTC. Amino acid sequence: CASSVGTGGSYEQYF.

CDR3 sequence reads: CASSPSGEPTDTQYF. In DNA, the CDR3 is TGTGCCAGCAGCCCTAGCGGGGAACCCACAGATACGCAGTATTTT. The chain employs TRBV28 and TRBJ2-3, with TRBD2 matching over 9 bases. CDR1 and CDR2 from the germline V gene are MDHEN and SYDVKM. V was pared by 6 bases and J by 2 bases, with 6 bases of the junction left unmatched. The CDR3 contains 15 residues.

This clone was observed once. This chain uses TRBV7-9 with TRBJ2-4; 9 bases align to TRBD2. The CDR3 runs 16 residues. Looked up from germline, CDR1 is SEHNR and CDR2 is FQNEAQ (reference sequence). The J segment lost 4 bases and the V segment lost 2 bases, leaving 6 bases of the junction unmatched. This CDR3 is CASSLPRTSGKNIQYF. The DNA for the CDR3 is TGTGCCAGCAGCTTACCACGTACTAGCGGGAAAAACATTCAGTACTTC.

Only a few counts were recorded for this clone. The chain couples TRBV24-1 to TRBJ1-6, with 7 nucleotides matching TRBD1. The CDR3 loop spans 20 amino acids. CDR1 is KGHDR, CDR2 SFDVKD, per germline. Trimming took 5 bases from V and 0 from J; bases not matched to a gene: 15. The DNA for the CDR3 is TGTGCCACCAGTGGCCCCCGGGACAGCGTTCATAGCTCCTATAATTCACCCCTCCACTTT. Protein product: CATSGPRDSVHSSYNSPLHF.

The V and J genes are TRBV6-4 and TRBJ2-1, with 9 bases aligning to TRBD2. Germline V gene data show CDR1 as MRHNA and CDR2 as SNTAGT. Germline trimming cut 0 bases from V and 6 bases from J; bases unmatched to any gene: 3. The CDR3 has 15 amino acids. The CDR3 DNA is TGTGCCAGCAGTGACTCAGCTAGCGGGATCAATGAGCAGTTCTTC. This codes for CASSDSASGINEQFF.

The rearrangement joins TRBV27 to TRBJ2-1; D is unclear. The CDR3 sequence is 12 residues long. Germline CDR1 and CDR2: MNHEY and SMNVEV (reference sequence). Trimming removed 5 bases from V and 5 bases from J, with 7 bases in between. The CDR3 DNA reads TGTGCCAGCAGTGTCACGAACAATGAGCAGTTCTTC. It translates to CASSVTNNEQFF.